The rows below give T cell receptor beta chains drawn from one sample of a study of low-dose radiotherapy and immunotherapy resistance in tumors. TCRdb called the reads again in MiXCR, with one record for every CDR3 protein. Among roughly 60,000 distinct CDR3 sequences, less than 25% were seen once, and the ten largest hold around 5.7%. The sample was PBMCs, taken before treatment. These receptors originate from a male donor with prostate cancer. Each CDR3 is given with its conserved first and last residue. A D gene is named only where the DNA matches it firmly. The size of a clone is reported for some rows only, either as once, few or many, or as a class for expanded clones.

size: medium-sized
J: TRBJ2-7
V: TRBV5-1
D: -
CDR3: CASSSGVGEQYF
DNA: TGCGCCAGCAGCTCGGGAGTAGGGGAGCAGTACTTC

size: many
J: TRBJ2-1
V: TRBV6-2/TRBV6-3
D: TRBD2
CDR3: CASSGRRLAGADNEQFF
DNA: TGTGCCAGCAGTGGCCGAAGGCTAGCGGGAGCTGATAATGAGCAGTTCTTC

size: many
J: TRBJ1-2
V: TRBV11-2
D: -
CDR3: CASSLDDRGRGLRVGGYTF
DNA: TGTGCCAGCAGCTTAGATGACCGGGGCAGGGGCCTCCGCGTTGGTGGCTACACCTTC

size: -
J: TRBJ1-2
V: TRBV29-1
D: -
CDR3: CSVGRGGGYTF
DNA: TGCAGCGTGGGCCGGGGTGGCGGCTACACCTTC

size: many
J: TRBJ1-1
V: TRBV6-2/TRBV6-3
D: TRBD1
CDR3: CASSAIQGTNTEAFF
DNA: TGTGCCAGCAGTGCTATACAGGGGACGAACACTGAAGCTTTCTTT

size: -
J: TRBJ2-5
V: TRBV29-1
D: -
CDR3: CSVEDTRQRGGFQETQYF
DNA: TGCAGCGTTGAAGATACCCGTCAAAGAGGGGGGTTTCAAGAGACCCAGTACTTC

size: -
J: TRBJ1-5
V: TRBV4-2
D: TRBD1
CDR3: CASSQDRQGVRNQPQHF
DNA: TGTGCCAGCAGCCAGGACCGACAGGGGGTTCGAAATCAGCCCCAGCATTTT

size: -
J: TRBJ1-2
V: TRBV6-2/TRBV6-3
D: -
CDR3: CASSSNDIFKGGNYGYTF
DNA: TGTGCCAGCAGTTCCAACGATATTTTCAAAGGCGGGAACTATGGCTACACCTTC

size: many
J: TRBJ2-3
V: TRBV20-1
D: -
CDR3: CSARDPTRSDTQYF
DNA: TGCAGTGCTAGAGACCCGACTAGATCGGATACGCAGTATTTT

size: few
J: TRBJ2-7
V: TRBV3-1
D: TRBD2
CDR3: CASSGRAWSEQYF
DNA: TGTGCCAGCAGCGGGAGGGCCTGGAGCGAGCAGTACTTC

size: many
J: TRBJ2-3
V: TRBV19
D: TRBD1
CDR3: CASSPRDRGQADTQYF
DNA: TGTGCCAGTAGTCCCCGGGACAGGGGGCAGGCAGATACGCAGTATTTT

size: many
J: TRBJ2-2
V: TRBV18
D: TRBD2
CDR3: CASSREVSNTGELFF
DNA: TGTGCCAGCTCGCGGGAGGTATCGAACACCGGGGAGCTGTTTTTT

size: many
J: TRBJ1-6
V: TRBV28
D: -
CDR3: CASEGVGSPLHF
DNA: TGTGCCAGCGAGGGTGTAGGTTCACCCCTCCACTTT

size: many
J: TRBJ1-1
V: TRBV7-9
D: -
CDR3: CASSLVNTEAFF
DNA: TGTGCCAGCAGCTTAGTGAACACTGAAGCTTTCTTT

size: -
J: TRBJ1-1
V: TRBV19
D: -
CDR3: CASSISGGDTEAFF
DNA: TGTGCCAGTAGTATTTCAGGCGGGGACACTGAAGCTTTCTTT

size: many
J: TRBJ2-7
V: TRBV5-4
D: -
CDR3: CASSFRTFSSYEQYF
DNA: TGTGCCAGCAGCTTTCGTACGTTTAGCTCCTACGAGCAGTACTTC

size: few
J: TRBJ1-1
V: TRBV5-1
D: TRBD1
CDR3: CASSPFGTGEAFF
DNA: TGCGCCAGCAGCCCGTTTGGGACAGGGGAAGCTTTCTTT

size: many
J: TRBJ2-3
V: TRBV5-1
D: TRBD2
CDR3: CASSPSALAGGSTDTQYF
DNA: TGCGCCAGCAGCCCCTCCGCGCTAGCGGGGGGGAGCACAGATACGCAGTATTTT

size: many
J: TRBJ1-2
V: TRBV3-1
D: -
CDR3: CASSQGTYGYTF
DNA: TGTGCCAGCAGCCAAGGGACCTATGGCTACACCTTC

size: many
J: TRBJ1-4
V: TRBV29-1
D: -
CDR3: CSGFDGWNEKLFF
DNA: TGCAGCGGATTCGACGGATGGAATGAAAAACTGTTTTTT

size: many
J: TRBJ2-1
V: TRBV3-1
D: -
CDR3: CASSQGQAFYNEQFF
DNA: TGTGCCAGCAGCCAAGGACAGGCCTTCTACAATGAGCAGTTCTTC

size: many
J: TRBJ1-2
V: TRBV20-1
D: -
CDR3: CSAFPGALNYGYTF
DNA: TGCAGTGCTTTCCCGGGGGCGCTTAACTATGGCTACACCTTC

size: few
J: TRBJ2-7
V: TRBV3-1
D: -
CDR3: CASSLYSYEQYF
DNA: TGTGCCAGCAGCCTCTACTCCTACGAGCAGTACTTC

size: -
J: TRBJ1-6
V: TRBV4-2
D: TRBD1
CDR3: CASSGRDRYNSPLHF
DNA: TGTGCCAGCAGCGGCCGGGACAGATATAATTCACCCCTCCACTTT

size: many
J: TRBJ1-4
V: TRBV5-1
D: TRBD1
CDR3: CASSGQGLEEEKLFF
DNA: TGCGCCAGCAGCGGACAGGGGTTGGAAGAAGAAAAACTGTTTTTT

size: many
J: TRBJ2-7
V: TRBV28
D: -
CDR3: CASSLLGLRTYEQYF
DNA: TGTGCCAGCAGTTTATTAGGGCTTCGCACTTACGAGCAGTACTTC

size: -
J: TRBJ1-1
V: TRBV15
D: -
CDR3: CATRNRAGGTEAFF
DNA: TGTGCCACCAGGAACAGGGCAGGCGGCACTGAAGCTTTCTTT